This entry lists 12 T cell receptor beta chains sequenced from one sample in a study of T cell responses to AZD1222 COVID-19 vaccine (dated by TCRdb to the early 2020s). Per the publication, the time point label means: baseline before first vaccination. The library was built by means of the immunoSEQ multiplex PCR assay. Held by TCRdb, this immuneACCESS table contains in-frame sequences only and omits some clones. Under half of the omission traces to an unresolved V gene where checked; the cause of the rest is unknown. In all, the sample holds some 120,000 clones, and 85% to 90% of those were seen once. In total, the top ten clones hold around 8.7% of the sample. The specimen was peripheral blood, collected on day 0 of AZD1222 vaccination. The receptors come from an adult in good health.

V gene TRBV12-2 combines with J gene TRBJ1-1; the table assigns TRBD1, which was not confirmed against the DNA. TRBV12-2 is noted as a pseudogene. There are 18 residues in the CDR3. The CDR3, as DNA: TGTGCAAGTCGCTCTAAATACCACCGACAGGGGGCGCACACTGAAGCTTTCTTT. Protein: CASRSKYHRQGAHTEAFF.

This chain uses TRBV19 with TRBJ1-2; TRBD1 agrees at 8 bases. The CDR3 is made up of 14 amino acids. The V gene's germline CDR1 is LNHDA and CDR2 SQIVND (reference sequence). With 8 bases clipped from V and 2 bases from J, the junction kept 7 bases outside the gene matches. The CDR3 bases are TGTGCCAGTGTGAGTGGGACAGGAAACTATGGCTACACCTTC. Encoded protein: CASVSGTGNYGYTF.

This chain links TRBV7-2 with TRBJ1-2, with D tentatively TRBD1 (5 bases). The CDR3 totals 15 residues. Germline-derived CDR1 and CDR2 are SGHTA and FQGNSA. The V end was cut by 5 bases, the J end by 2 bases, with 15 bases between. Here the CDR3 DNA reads TGTGCCAGCAGCCCGAGAAGGGGAGTGAACTATGGCTACACCTTC. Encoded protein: CASSPRRGVNYGYTF.

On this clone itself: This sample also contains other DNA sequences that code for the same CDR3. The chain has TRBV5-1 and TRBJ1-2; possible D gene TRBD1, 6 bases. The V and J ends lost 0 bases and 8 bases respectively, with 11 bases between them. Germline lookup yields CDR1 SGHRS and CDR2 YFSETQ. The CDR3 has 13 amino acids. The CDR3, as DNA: TGCGCCAGCAGCTTGGGGCAGGGGTTGGGCTACACCTTC. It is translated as CASSLGQGLGYTF.

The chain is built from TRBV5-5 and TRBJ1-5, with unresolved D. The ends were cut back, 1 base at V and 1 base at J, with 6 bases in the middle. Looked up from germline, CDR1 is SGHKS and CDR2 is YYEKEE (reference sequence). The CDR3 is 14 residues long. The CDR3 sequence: CASSLLTSNQPQHF. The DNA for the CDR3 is TGTGCCAGCAGCTTGCTGACCAGCAATCAGCCCCAGCATTTT.

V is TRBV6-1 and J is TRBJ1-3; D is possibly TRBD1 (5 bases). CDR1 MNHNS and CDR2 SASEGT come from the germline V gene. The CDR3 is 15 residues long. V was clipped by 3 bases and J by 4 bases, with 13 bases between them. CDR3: CASSDKRGLGNTIYF. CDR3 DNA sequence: TGTGCCAGCAGTGATAAGCGGGGGTTAGGAAACACCATATATTTT.

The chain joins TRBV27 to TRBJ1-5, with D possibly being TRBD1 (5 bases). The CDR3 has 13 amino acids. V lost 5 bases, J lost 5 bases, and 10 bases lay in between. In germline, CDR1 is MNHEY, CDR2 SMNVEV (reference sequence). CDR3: CASSVTADQPQHF. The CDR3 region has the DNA TGTGCCAGCAGTGTGACAGCGGATCAGCCCCAGCATTTT.

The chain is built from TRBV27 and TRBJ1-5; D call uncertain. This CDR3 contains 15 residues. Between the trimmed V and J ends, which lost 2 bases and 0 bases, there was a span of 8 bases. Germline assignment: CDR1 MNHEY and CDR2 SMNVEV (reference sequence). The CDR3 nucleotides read TGTGCCAGCAGTTTAACGACTTTTAGCAATCAGCCCCAGCATTTT. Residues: CASSLTTFSNQPQHF.

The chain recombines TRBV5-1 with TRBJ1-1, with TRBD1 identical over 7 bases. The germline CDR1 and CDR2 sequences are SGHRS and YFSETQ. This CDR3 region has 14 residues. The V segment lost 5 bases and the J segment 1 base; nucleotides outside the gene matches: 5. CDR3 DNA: TGCGCCAGCAGTTCGGGACAGAGGAACACTGAAGCTTTCTTT. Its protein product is CASSSGQRNTEAFF.

Written as DNA, the CDR3 is TGTGCCAGCAGCTTAGGGAGGGACTATCTAGGTCAGCAGTACTTC. Translated, it gives CASSLGRDYLGQQYF. The V call is TRBV7-2, the J call TRBJ2-7; 7 nucleotides align to TRBD2. CDR3 length: 15 residues. With V trimmed by 1 base and J by 8 bases, 11 bases remained unmatched. CDR1 is SGHTA, CDR2 FQGNSA, per germline.

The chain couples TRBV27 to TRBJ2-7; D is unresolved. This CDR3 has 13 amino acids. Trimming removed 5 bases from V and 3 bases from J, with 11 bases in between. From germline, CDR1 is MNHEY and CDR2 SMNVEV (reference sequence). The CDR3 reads CASSPAPIYEQYF. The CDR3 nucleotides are TGTGCCAGCAGTCCCGCCCCCATCTACGAGCAGTACTTC.

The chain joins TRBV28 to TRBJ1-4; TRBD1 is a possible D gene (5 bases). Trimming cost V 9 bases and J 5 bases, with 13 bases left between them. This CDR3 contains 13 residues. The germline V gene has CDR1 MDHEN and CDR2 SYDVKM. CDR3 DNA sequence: TGTGCCAGTTTACAGGCTTTAAATGAAAAACTGTTTTTT. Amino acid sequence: CASLQALNEKLFF.